This T cell receptor beta chain was obtained from a study of molecular identifiers for immune sequencing clone quantification. TCRdb processed the PCR reads anew with MiXCR; each CDR3 protein has one entry. The sample consists of about 640,000 distinct CDR3 sequences, around 20% of them appearing once. This clonotype was counted only a few times. What it binds is unknown. Libraries used about 18,000 to 1,000,000 sorted naive CD8 T cells and 10%, 30% or 50% RNA input. Germline CDR1 MNHEY, CDR2 SMNVEV (reference sequence). The CDR3 runs to 17 residues. Trimming took off 4 bases at V and 3 bases at J, with 22 bases between the two ends. Study-level points and caveats: Over 99% of effector molecules, yet under 1% of naive-cell molecules, were held by clones above 20 RNA copies.

Sequencing was performed on naive CD8+ T cells from blood, with Jurkat cell RNA spiked in. Indicated subset: FACS-sorted CD8+CD4-CCR7+CD45RA+ naive T cells. This clonotype was sampled from a human donor in good health. Some libraries in this study had Jurkat cell RNA spiked in. The chain joins TRBV27 to TRBJ2-7; maybe TRBD2 (6 bases). CDR3 sequence reads: CASSSELYGTPRYEQYF. CDR3 DNA sequence: TGTGCCAGCAGTTCTGAACTATACGGGACTCCGCGCTACGAGCAGTACTTC.